These 30 T cell receptor beta chains were sequenced from one sample in a study of shared clonotypes between healthy human individuals. The data were produced by immunoSEQ multiplex PCR, yet TCRdb's version contains in-frame clones alone and is incomplete. This sample has 2 million or so clones, with over 85% found just once. The naive CD8 subset, CD45RO-negative cells positively selected for CCR7, excluded terminally differentiated effector memory CD45RA+ cells. The specimen sequenced was naive CD8+ T cells sorted from blood. The receptor source for this set is a man aged 18 to 29 in good health.

The chain has TRBV19 and TRBJ2-1, with D possibly being TRBD1 (6 bases). The V end lost 5 bases, the J end lost 2 bases, and 13 bases lay between the germline ends. The germline V gene encodes CDR1 LNHDA and CDR2 SQIVND (reference sequence). The CDR3 is 15 residues long. The CDR3 DNA follows: TGTGCCAGTAGTCTCGGGACAACTGCCTACAATGAGCAGTTCTTC. Translating gives CASSLGTTAYNEQFF.

The genes are TRBV10-2 and TRBJ1-2, with D perhaps matching TRBD1 (5 bases). CDR1 WSHSY and CDR2 SAAADI come from the germline V gene. The CDR3 has 15 residues. V was clipped by 7 bases and J by 7 bases, with 22 bases between them. This CDR3 is CASIPGTYTKGGYTF. CDR3 in DNA: TGCGCCAGCATCCCAGGGACTTACACAAAGGGTGGCTACACCTTC.

This chain connects TRBV28 to TRBJ1-1, with 7 nucleotides matching TRBD1. The CDR3 contains 16 residues. CDR1 and CDR2 from the germline V gene are MDHEN and SYDVKM. V was clipped by 4 bases and J by 2 bases; unmatched bases: 10. CDR3 protein: CASSSPLNRGNTEAFF. DNA of the CDR3: TGTGCCAGCAGTTCCCCTCTAAACAGGGGAAACACTGAAGCTTTCTTT.

J is TRBJ2-7 and V is TRBV27, with TRBD2 identical over 8 bases. Germline-derived CDR1 and CDR2 are MNHEY and SMNVEV (reference sequence). The V and J ends lost 6 bases and 1 base, in that order; junction bases with no gene match: 5. This CDR3 comprises 14 residues. This CDR3 is CASSVGGGSYEQYF. As DNA, the CDR3 is TGTGCCAGCAGCGTGGGCGGGGGGTCCTACGAGCAGTACTTC.

V gene TRBV7-3 combines with J gene TRBJ2-3; 8 positions agree with TRBD2. CDR3 length equals 17 residues. Trimming removed 1 base from V and 2 bases from J; junction bases left unmatched: 8. CDR1 is SGHTA, CDR2 FQGTGA, per germline. The CDR3 bases are TGTGCCAGCAGCTTAATTTTAGCGGGACACTTCACAGATACGCAGTATTTT. Residues: CASSLILAGHFTDTQYF.

This sequence joins TRBV14 and TRBJ2-7; the D gene is possibly TRBD1 (5 bases). This CDR3 contains 14 residues. V lost 1 base to trimming and J lost 2 bases, with 9 bases between them. Germline lookup yields CDR1 SGHDN and CDR2 FVKESK. The CDR3: CASSQGTQAYEQYF. The CDR3 region has the DNA TGTGCCAGCAGCCAAGGGACACAAGCCTACGAGCAGTACTTC.

J is TRBJ2-7 and V is TRBV4-1; 8 bases fit TRBD1. Germline V gives CDR1 MGHRA, CDR2 YSYEKL. Germline trimming cut 3 bases from V and 5 bases from J; bases unmatched to any gene: 9. This CDR3 has 15 residues. The CDR3 sequence: CASSHKQGGWDEQYF. CDR3 coding DNA: TGCGCCAGCAGCCATAAACAGGGGGGCTGGGACGAGCAGTACTTC.

This chain uses TRBV10-2 with TRBJ2-7; possible D gene TRBD2, 6 bases. CDR1 and CDR2 from the germline V gene are WSHSY and SAAADI. The CDR3 loop spans 13 amino acids. V lost 3 bases and J lost 2, with 8 bases in between. CDR3 nucleotides: TGCGCCAGCAGTGATAGCGGAACCTACGAGCAGTACTTC. It encodes CASSDSGTYEQYF.

The CDR3 DNA reads TGTGCCAGCAGCCATCTTAGCGGGAGGGCGCAGTATTTT. It translates to CASSHLSGRAQYF. The V gene is TRBV7-9, the J gene TRBJ2-3; 11 nucleotides align to TRBD2. Germline CDR1 is SEHNR and CDR2 is FQNEAQ (reference sequence). The CDR3 covers 13 residues. Losses at the gene ends were 5 bases for V and 10 bases for J; bases not matched to a gene: 5. Looking up the rest from reference TRBV7-9 and TRBJ2-3 gives the full variable domain: DTGVSQNPRHKITKRGQNVTFRCDPISEHNRLYWYRQTLGQGPEFLTYFQNEAQLEKSRLLSDRFSAERPKGSFSTLEIQRTEQGDSAMYLCASSHLSGRAQYFGPGTRLTVL.

The CDR3 loop is CASSVETSGELFF. The CDR3 region has the DNA TGTGCCAGCAGCGTAGAGACATCCGGGGAGCTGTTTTTT. This chain joins TRBV9 and TRBJ2-2; no clear D. CDR3 size: 13 residues. Deletions cut 0 bases from V and 6 bases from J, with 6 bases between. Germline CDR1 is SGDLS and CDR2 is YYNGEE.

The CDR3 region has the DNA TGCGCCAGCAGGTACATAGACTCTGGGGCCAACGTCCTGACTTTC. Translated: CASRYIDSGANVLTF. This chain joins TRBV4-1 and TRBJ2-6; D uncertain. The CDR3 is made up of 15 amino acids. Between the trimmed V and J ends, which lost 6 bases and 0 bases, there was a span of 9 bases. Germline assignment: CDR1 MGHRA and CDR2 YSYEKL.

The chain joins TRBV2 to TRBJ2-7; D not resolved. The germline V and J ends were trimmed by 1 base and 0 bases, with 13 bases remaining between them. This CDR3 region has 16 residues. Looked up from germline, CDR1 is SNHLY and CDR2 is FYNNEI. CDR3 protein: CASSEGVAAASYEQYF. The CDR3 nucleotides read TGTGCCAGCAGTGAAGGGGTGGCGGCAGCCTCCTACGAGCAGTACTTC.

The chain couples TRBV5-4 to TRBJ1-2; TRBD1 might be the D (5 bases). The germline V gene has CDR1 SGHNT and CDR2 YYREEE (reference sequence). The ends were cut back, 4 bases at V and 8 bases at J, with 24 bases in the middle. This CDR3 is built from 16 residues. The CDR3 loop reads CASSRGWQGEEYGYTF. The CDR3 DNA follows: TGTGCCAGCAGCCGGGGGTGGCAGGGAGAGGAATACGGCTACACCTTC.

This clone has a single count. The V and J genes are TRBV11-2 and TRBJ1-2; possible D gene TRBD1, 5 bases. The CDR3 consists of 14 residues. Trimming left V 1 base short and J 4 bases short, with 10 bases between. CDR1 is SGHAT and CDR2 is FQNNGV in the germline V gene. The CDR3 reads CASSLVGRVYGYTF. The CDR3 nucleotides read TGTGCCAGCAGCTTAGTTGGCAGGGTCTATGGCTACACCTTC.

This chain links TRBV13 with TRBJ2-7; no clear D gene. CDR1 is PRHDT, CDR2 FYEKMQ, per germline (reference sequence). This CDR3 has 15 residues. Between the trimmed V and J ends, which lost 0 bases and 0 bases, there was a span of 9 bases. The CDR3 sequence: CASSLGASTSYEQYF. CDR3 nucleotide sequence: TGTGCCAGCAGCTTAGGGGCCTCCACCTCCTACGAGCAGTACTTC.

CDR3 loop: CASSERTSGYNEQFF. The DNA for the CDR3 is TGTGCCAGCAGTGAGAGGACTAGCGGCTACAATGAGCAGTTCTTC. The chain joins TRBV2 to TRBJ2-1; 10 bases match TRBD2. V lost 3 bases to trimming and J lost 3 bases; unmatched junction nucleotides: 2. CDR1 and CDR2 from the germline V gene are SNHLY and FYNNEI. This CDR3 contains 15 residues.

This chain joins TRBV9 and TRBJ2-2; possible D gene TRBD2, 6 bases. V dropped 6 bases and J dropped 4 bases, with 13 bases sitting between them. The CDR3 is made up of 14 amino acids. CDR1 and CDR2 (germline): SGDLS, YYNGEE. The CDR3 reads CASKVGSGTGELFF. The CDR3 nucleotides read TGTGCCAGCAAAGTTGGTAGCGGCACCGGGGAGCTGTTTTTT.

The chain has TRBV27 and TRBJ2-3, with D tentatively TRBD1 (7 bases). CDR1 MNHEY and CDR2 SMNVEV come from the germline V gene (reference sequence). The CDR3 runs to 16 residues. The ends were cut back, 3 bases at V and 6 bases at J, with 19 bases in the middle. The CDR3 spells CASSFASAGGQDTQYF. CDR3 nucleotides: TGTGCCAGCAGTTTTGCCTCGGCAGGGGGGCAGGATACGCAGTATTTT.

This clone was detected a few times. The V gene is TRBV28, the J gene TRBJ1-4; no firm D call. Per germline, CDR1 MDHEN and CDR2 SYDVKM. V shed 5 bases and J shed 7 bases, with 14 bases lying between them. There are 14 residues in the CDR3. The CDR3 DNA is TGTGCCAGCAGTGTCAGTAGTGGGAGTGAAAAACTGTTTTTT. Amino acid sequence: CASSVSSGSEKLFF. Combining the CDR3 with reference TRBV28 and TRBJ1-4 gives the whole variable domain DVKVTQSSRYLVKRTGEKVFLECVQDMDHENMFWYRQDPGLGLRLIYFSYDVKMKEKGDIPEGYSVSREKKERFSLILESASTNQTSMYLCASSVSSGSEKLFFGSGTQLSVL.

The chain has TRBV27 and TRBJ1-6, with TRBD1 identical over 8 bases. The CDR3 spans 17 residues. Germline V gene sequence: CDR1 MNHEY, CDR2 SMNVEV (reference sequence). The V and J ends lost 6 bases and 7 bases, in that order; junction bases with no gene match: 14. Here the CDR3 reads CASSLHQGTGENSPLHF. The CDR3 DNA sequence: TGTGCCAGCAGCCTACACCAGGGGACAGGCGAGAATTCACCCCTCCACTTT.

In regard to this clone: One end of the junction fails to match germline, which may point to a read error. The genes are TRBV5-4 and TRBJ2-7; TRBD2 agrees at 11 bases. The germline V gene has CDR1 SGHNT and CDR2 YYREEE (reference sequence). The CDR3 is made up of 16 amino acids. The CDR3 spells CASSLGEEGTSGLSHF. The CDR3 nucleotides are TGTGCCAGCAGCTTGGGGGAGGAGGGGACTAGCGGTCTCAGCCACTTC.

J is TRBJ2-2 and V is TRBV9, with TRBD1 matching over 9 bases. This CDR3 is 16 amino acids long. Unmatched junction bases numbered 11, after V lost 3 bases and J lost 8 bases. Per the germline V gene, CDR1 is SGDLS and CDR2 is YYNGEE. The CDR3 protein is CASSGRTGEITGELFF. For the CDR3, the DNA is TGTGCCAGCAGCGGACGGACAGGGGAAATAACAGGGGAGCTGTTTTTT.

This chain uses TRBV5-4 with TRBJ2-2; TRBD1 aligns across 10 bases. V was pared by 4 bases and J by 5 bases, with 5 bases of the junction left unmatched. Per germline, CDR1 SGHNT and CDR2 YYREEE (reference sequence). CDR3 length equals 15 residues. CDR3: CASSPWDRGTGELFF. Written as DNA, the CDR3 is TGTGCCAGCAGCCCTTGGGACAGGGGAACCGGGGAGCTGTTTTTT.

CDR3 DNA sequence: TGTGCCAGCAGCCACGGGACCTCCTACGAGCAGTACTTC. Protein product: CASSHGTSYEQYF. The chain uses TRBV6-5 and TRBJ2-5, with D possibly being TRBD1 or TRBD2 (5 bases each). The end of the DNA aligns better with TRBJ2-7, so the J call may be wrong. The CDR3 extends over 13 amino acids. Germline CDR1 and CDR2: MNHEY and SVGAGI.

The J gene is TRBJ1-5, the V gene TRBV15; unclear D gene. Trimming stripped 0 bases from V and 5 bases from J, with 2 bases between. Germline V gene sequence: CDR1 LNHNV, CDR2 YYDKDF (reference sequence). The CDR3 has 12 residues. CDR3 amino acids: CATSRDYQPQHF. The CDR3 DNA reads as TGTGCCACCAGCAGAGATTATCAGCCCCAGCATTTT.

The V and J genes are TRBV6-5 and TRBJ1-1; D gene uncertain. The CDR3 consists of 14 residues. V was shortened by 2 bases and J by 1 base, with 8 bases between the two germline ends. Germline assignment: CDR1 MNHEY and CDR2 SVGAGI. CDR3 DNA sequence: TGTGCCAGCAGTTACGGGCAGTGGAACACTGAAGCTTTCTTT. This sequence encodes CASSYGQWNTEAFF.

The DNA of the CDR3 is TGTGCCAGCAGTTGGGGGACAGGCTACGAGCAGTACTTC. Its protein product is CASSWGTGYEQYF. This chain joins TRBV27 and TRBJ2-7; 8 positions match TRBD1. Looked up from germline, CDR1 is MNHEY and CDR2 is SMNVEV (reference sequence). The CDR3 contains 13 residues. V shed 4 bases, J shed 3 bases, and the junction held 2 bases outside the gene matches.

This rearrangement joins TRBV7-6 to TRBJ1-3; the D gene is possibly TRBD1 (5 bases). V lost 5 bases to trimming and J lost 1 base, with 15 bases between them. CDR1 and CDR2 from the germline V gene are SGHVS and FNYEAQ. This CDR3 is 16 amino acids long. In DNA form, the CDR3 reads TGTGCCAGCAGCCAGGGTCCAGACGGGTCTGGAAACACCATATATTTT. The encoded protein is CASSQGPDGSGNTIYF.

Comment on this clone: The germline gene is not matched at one end of the junction; a read error may be the cause. This sequence joins TRBV2 and TRBJ2-4; 14 bases map to TRBD2. Germline V gene lookup returns CDR1 SNHLY and CDR2 FYNNEI. This CDR3 is 16 amino acids long. The CDR3 sequence is CASSEGLAGGGNIQYF. DNA of the CDR3: TGTGCCAGCAGCGAAGGACTAGCGGGGGGAGGAAACATTCAGTACTTC.

This sequence joins TRBV5-1 and TRBJ2-7, with D perhaps matching TRBD1 (5 bases). The V and J ends lost 3 bases and 1 base respectively, with 11 bases between them. Germline V CDR1 and CDR2: SGHRS, YFSETQ. The length of the CDR3 is 14 residues. CDR3: CASSYDSISYEQYF. CDR3 coding DNA: TGCGCCAGCAGCTATGACAGCATTTCCTACGAGCAGTACTTC.